This TCR beta chain is drawn from a study of shared clonotypes between healthy human individuals. Looking at the study overall: The study drew on a couple of women and a few men aged 18 to 49 as donors. Study outcomes and limitations: Clonotypes which were not shared had lower generation probabilities than clonotypes that all four donors shared. Clonotype sharing among the donors was expected to vary with sequencing depth. Some naive CD4 clonotypes, around 4.7%, turned up in common across a handful of donors.

CDR1 and CDR2 (germline): LNHDA, SQIVND (reference sequence). The CDR3 is made up of 15 amino acids. Trimming took 4 bases from V and 7 from J; bases not matched to a gene: 8. Measured with immunoSEQ multiplex PCR; TCRdb has only the in-frame clones, and not every one. The table lists nearly 2 million clones, approximately 94% of them singletons. Remarks on this clone: Its antigen is undetermined.

The naive CD8 subset, CD45RO-negative cells positively selected for CCR7, excluded terminally differentiated effector memory CD45RA+ cells. This chain links TRBV19 with TRBJ2-1; 9 bases line up with TRBD2. Sequenced sample: naive CD8+ T cells sorted from blood. The receptor was isolated from a young man in good health. CDR3 in DNA: TGTGCCAGTAGTAAACCAGCGGGAGGCTGGAATGAGCAGTTCTTC. It yields the protein CASSKPAGGWNEQFF.